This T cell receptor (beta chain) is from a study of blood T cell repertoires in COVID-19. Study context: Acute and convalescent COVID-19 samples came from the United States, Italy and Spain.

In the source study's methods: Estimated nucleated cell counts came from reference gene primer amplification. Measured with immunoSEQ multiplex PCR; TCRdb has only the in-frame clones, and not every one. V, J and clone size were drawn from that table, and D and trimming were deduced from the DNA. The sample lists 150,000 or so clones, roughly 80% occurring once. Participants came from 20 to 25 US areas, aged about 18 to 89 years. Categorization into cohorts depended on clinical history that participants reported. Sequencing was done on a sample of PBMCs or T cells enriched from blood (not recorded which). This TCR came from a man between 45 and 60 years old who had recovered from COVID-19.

CDR3 in amino acids: CASSPPGGQLTHTDTQYF. CDR3 bases: TGTGCCAGCTCACCACCGGGCGGGCAACTTACTCACACAGATACGCAGTATTTT. This chain joins TRBV18 and TRBJ2-3, with D perhaps TRBD2 (5 bases). This CDR3 has 18 amino acids. V lost 0 bases to trimming and J lost 2 bases, with 18 bases between them. Germline loops: CDR1 KGHSH, CDR2 LQKENI.